These 27 T cell receptor beta chains came from one sample sequenced in a study of identifying expanded T cells in peripheral blood. TCRdb's table, derived via immunoSEQ multiplex PCR, lists solely in-frame clones and lacks some. Altogether around 68,000 clones are present, more than 70% being singletons, with the ten largest covering around 4.6%. The sample taken for sequencing was blood. These receptors all stem from a person between 18 and 75 years old in good health.

J is TRBJ2-7 and V is TRBV18, with 12 bases that match TRBD2. The CDR3 is 16 amino acids. Per germline, CDR1 KGHSH and CDR2 LQKENI. V lost 2 bases and J lost 6; bases outside the gene matches: 8. CDR3 amino acids: CASSPWTSGTYGEQYF. CDR3 DNA sequence: TGTGCCAGCTCACCATGGACTAGCGGGACTTACGGCGAGCAGTACTTC.

J is TRBJ2-3 and V is TRBV11-2; D might be TRBD1 (5 bases). Germline loops: CDR1 SGHAT, CDR2 FQNNGV. The V gene lost 5 bases and the J gene lost 5 bases, with 14 bases spanning the gap. The CDR3 has 14 residues. CDR3 DNA sequence: TGTGCCAGCAGCGTACAGGTAACGGGAGATACGCAGTATTTT. Residues: CASSVQVTGDTQYF.

The J gene is TRBJ2-7, the V gene TRBV2; TRBD2 aligns across 8 bases. The CDR3 extends over 13 amino acids. Germline V CDR1 and CDR2: SNHLY, FYNNEI. The junction had 9 bases not matched to a gene; V was cut back by 10 bases and J by 4 bases. The CDR3 nucleotides read TGTGCCACGGGAGGGACGTCGGGGTACGAGCAGTACTTC. Protein: CATGGTSGYEQYF.

The rearrangement uses TRBV6-5 and TRBJ2-7; D remains unclear. The CDR3 sequence is 13 residues long. V lost 7 bases and J lost 4, with 14 bases in between. CDR1 is MNHEY and CDR2 is SVGAGI in the germline V gene. The CDR3 DNA sequence: TGTGCCAGCACCCGATCTCCTGAATACGAGCAGTACTTC. It is translated as CASTRSPEYEQYF.

V gene TRBV7-2 combines with J gene TRBJ2-7, with D perhaps matching TRBD2 (6 bases). The CDR3 has 15 amino acids. The germline CDR1 and CDR2 sequences are SGHTA and FQGNSA. Between the trimmed V and J ends, which lost 2 bases and 7 bases, there was a span of 18 bases. CDR3 in amino acids: CASSLRRDSYGEQYF. The CDR3 DNA reads as TGTGCCAGCAGCTTACGGCGGGATAGCTACGGGGAGCAGTACTTC.

The gene calls are TRBV5-4 and TRBJ1-1; D is possibly TRBD1 (6 bases). The CDR3 contains 14 residues. Per germline, CDR1 SGHNT and CDR2 YYREEE (reference sequence). V was trimmed by 6 bases and J by 0 bases, leaving 12 bases between them. CDR3 protein: CASKGGGMNTEAFF. The CDR3 coding sequence is TGTGCCAGCAAGGGAGGGGGTATGAACACTGAAGCTTTCTTT.

The chain carries TRBV19 and TRBJ1-1; no definite D call. The V end was cut by 7 bases, the J end by 3 bases, with 12 bases between. The CDR3 is 13 residues long. Germline CDR1 reads LNHDA; CDR2 reads SQIVND (reference sequence). CDR3 in DNA: TGTGCCAGTACCCCCGGATGGCACACTGAAGCTTTCTTT. Encoded protein: CASTPGWHTEAFF.

The CDR3 region is CAWSRTAQYEQYF. The DNA of the CDR3 is TGTGCCTGGAGTCGGACAGCACAGTACGAGCAGTACTTC. J is TRBJ2-7 and V is TRBV30; possible D gene TRBD1, 6 bases. Trimming took off 2 bases at V and 4 bases at J, with 12 bases between the two ends. The CDR3 is 13 amino acids. Germline-derived CDR1 and CDR2 are GTSNPN and SVGIG (reference sequence).

The chain links TRBV30 to TRBJ2-7; D remains unclear. Germline assignment: CDR1 GTSNPN and CDR2 SVGIG (reference sequence). The length of the CDR3 is 13 residues. V was clipped by 0 bases and J by 2 bases, with 8 bases between them. In DNA form, the CDR3 reads TGTGCCTGGAGTGTAAGTCAGCCCTACGAGCAGTACTTC. Translation: CAWSVSQPYEQYF.

V and J are TRBV5-4 and TRBJ2-5; D remains ambiguous. From germline, CDR1 is SGHNT and CDR2 YYREEE (reference sequence). V was trimmed by 0 bases and J by 4 bases, leaving 10 bases between them. The CDR3 runs to 14 residues. CDR3 DNA sequence: TGTGCCAGCAGCTTGGGACATAGGTCAGAGACCCAGTACTTC. This sequence encodes CASSLGHRSETQYF.

The J gene is TRBJ2-1, the V gene TRBV5-1; 7 nucleotides agree with TRBD1. CDR1 and CDR2 (germline): SGHRS, YFSETQ. Losses at the gene ends were 4 bases for V and 4 bases for J; bases not matched to a gene: 5. CDR3 size: 14 residues. The CDR3 spells CASSLGTDYNEQFF. DNA for the CDR3: TGCGCCAGCAGCCTAGGGACAGATTACAATGAGCAGTTCTTC.

The V call is TRBV7-6, the J call TRBJ2-5; the D gene is possibly TRBD1 (6 bases). The CDR3 spans 13 residues. The V gene's germline CDR1 is SGHVS and CDR2 FNYEAQ. V was cut by 5 bases and J by 5 bases, with 12 bases left in between. CDR3 protein: CASSKGVWETQYF. The CDR3, as DNA: TGTGCCAGCAGCAAGGGGGTTTGGGAGACCCAGTACTTC.

This sequence joins TRBV19 and TRBJ2-1; 9 bases fit TRBD2. The V segment lost 3 bases and the J segment 1 base; nucleotides outside the gene matches: 7. CDR1 LNHDA and CDR2 SQIVND come from the germline V gene (reference sequence). This CDR3 comprises 17 residues. In DNA, the CDR3 is TGTGCCAGTAGTATCCTAGCGGGACCTATATCCTACAATGAGCAGTTCTTC. Protein: CASSILAGPISYNEQFF.

V usage is TRBV4-1 and J usage is TRBJ2-5; 9 nucleotides align to TRBD1. The V gene's germline CDR1 is MGHRA and CDR2 YSYEKL. This CDR3 spans 18 amino acids. V shed 3 bases and J 1 base; nucleotides not matched to a gene: 12. DNA for the CDR3: TGCGCCAGCAGCCACCTCCTTAGGACAGGGGTCCCCCAAGAGACCCAGTACTTC. It translates to CASSHLLRTGVPQETQYF.

The chain combines TRBV30 with TRBJ2-1, with 10 bases aligning to TRBD2. V lost 4 bases, J lost 4 bases, and 7 bases stayed unmatched. Germline CDR1 reads GTSNPN; CDR2 reads SVGIG (reference sequence). The length of the CDR3 is 15 residues. CDR3 protein: CAWNLLAGEYNEQFF. CDR3 bases: TGTGCCTGGAACCTCCTAGCGGGGGAGTACAATGAGCAGTTCTTC. Together with reference TRBV30 and TRBJ2-1, the CDR3 gives the full variable domain: SQTIHQWPATLVQPVGSPLSLECTVEGTSNPNLYWYRQAAGRGLQLLFYSVGIGQISSEVPQNLSASRPQDRQFILSSKKLLLSDSGFYLCAWNLLAGEYNEQFFGPGTRLTVL.

The J gene is TRBJ1-6, the V gene TRBV9; D ambiguous. The CDR3 runs 15 residues. Deletions cut 0 bases from V and 3 bases from J, with 7 bases between. Germline CDR1 and CDR2: SGDLS and YYNGEE. The CDR3 sequence is CASSVEGYYNSPLHF. CDR3 DNA sequence: TGTGCCAGCAGCGTAGAAGGGTACTATAATTCACCCCTCCACTTT.

The gene calls are TRBV27 and TRBJ2-1; 7 bases are a match to TRBD2. In germline, CDR1 is MNHEY, CDR2 SMNVEV (reference sequence). There are 12 residues in the CDR3. With V trimmed by 8 bases and J by 4 bases, 2 bases remained unmatched. DNA for the CDR3: TGTGCCAGCTATAGCGGGTACAATGAGCAGTTCTTC. Its translation is CASYSGYNEQFF.

CDR3 sequence (DNA): TGTGCCAGCAGCTTAGGTCAGCTAAGCACAGATACGCAGTATTTT. This translates into CASSLGQLSTDTQYF. This chain uses TRBV11-2 with TRBJ2-3, with unresolved D. CDR3 length equals 15 residues. Deletions cut 1 base from V and 0 bases from J, with 8 bases between. CDR1 and CDR2 from the germline V gene are SGHAT and FQNNGV. Variable domain in full (rest from reference TRBV11-2 and TRBJ2-3): EAGVAQSPRYKIIEKRQSVAFWCNPISGHATLYWYQQILGQGPKLLIQFQNNGVVDDSQLPKDRFSAERLKGVDSTLKIQPAKLEDSAVYLCASSLGQLSTDTQYFGPGTRLTVL.

This sequence joins TRBV5-1 and TRBJ2-7; TRBD1 might be the D (6 bases). Per germline, CDR1 SGHRS and CDR2 YFSETQ. CDR3 length: 14 amino acids. V lost 4 bases, J lost 1 base, and 12 bases lay in between. The CDR3 nucleotides are TGCGCCAGCAGCGGGGGCAGGGAGTCCTACGAGCAGTACTTC. Translated: CASSGGRESYEQYF.

This chain uses TRBV6-5 with TRBJ2-7; 7 bases align to TRBD1. The germline V gene has CDR1 MNHEY and CDR2 SVGAGI. With V trimmed by 6 bases and J by 1 base, 3 bases remained unmatched. The CDR3 covers 13 residues. In DNA, the CDR3 is TGTGCCAGCAGCAGGGGACAGTCCTACGAGCAGTACTTC. It specifies CASSRGQSYEQYF.

The chain recombines TRBV18 with TRBJ1-4; D unresolved. V dropped 6 bases and J dropped 5 bases, with 16 bases sitting between them. The CDR3 totals 15 residues. From germline, CDR1 is KGHSH and CDR2 LQKENI. The CDR3 spells CASSPTAGINEKLFF. DNA of the CDR3: TGTGCCAGCTCGCCCACGGCCGGAATCAATGAAAAACTGTTTTTT.

The chain uses TRBV14 and TRBJ2-1; D remains unclear. This CDR3 contains 16 residues. Germline CDR1 is SGHDN and CDR2 is FVKESK. V was pared by 1 base and J by 2 bases, with 12 bases between. The DNA of the CDR3 is TGTGCCAGCAGCCAAGCAGGACCTCAGACCTACAATGAGCAGTTCTTC. This sequence encodes CASSQAGPQTYNEQFF.

This clone was counted a single time. The chain couples TRBV29-1 to TRBJ2-5; D is uncertain. Germline V gene sequence: CDR1 SQVTM, CDR2 ANQGSEA. The length of the CDR3 is 12 residues. Deletions cut 3 bases from V and 0 bases from J, with 5 bases between. CDR3 sequence reads: CSVEPHQETQYF. In nucleotides, the CDR3 is TGCAGCGTTGAGCCCCACCAAGAGACCCAGTACTTC.

The J gene is TRBJ1-1, the V gene TRBV6-6; possibly TRBD1 for D (6 bases). The germline V gene encodes CDR1 MNHNY and CDR2 SVGAGI (reference sequence). The CDR3 totals 13 residues. With 7 bases removed from V and 7 bases from J, the gap between germline ends came to 16 bases. The CDR3 here is CASNPIKGGEAFF. Here the CDR3 DNA reads TGTGCCAGCAACCCCATTAAGGGGGGTGAAGCTTTCTTT.

This chain uses TRBV11-3 with TRBJ1-1; the D is unclear. V gave up 0 bases and J gave up 6 bases, with 8 bases separating them. CDR3 length: 13 amino acids. Germline CDR1 SGHNT, CDR2 YENEEA. CDR3 sequence: CASSLESSSEAFF. The CDR3 coding sequence is TGTGCCAGCAGCTTAGAGAGTAGTTCTGAAGCTTTCTTT.

The chain is built from TRBV18 and TRBJ2-1; D call uncertain. This CDR3 region has 16 residues. Germline CDR1 and CDR2: KGHSH and LQKENI. The germline V and J ends were trimmed by 0 bases and 4 bases, with 13 bases remaining between them. The CDR3 protein is CASSPPGPKGYNEQFF. Written as DNA, the CDR3 is TGTGCCAGCTCACCACCGGGTCCCAAAGGGTACAATGAGCAGTTCTTC.

This clone occurred a few times. This chain links TRBV6-4 with TRBJ2-2; no reliable D call. The V and J ends lost 2 bases and 1 base respectively, with 14 bases between them. Looked up from germline, CDR1 is MRHNA and CDR2 is SNTAGT. The CDR3 runs 17 residues. The CDR3 DNA reads TGTGCCAGCAGTGACCGTTATAGTGAACTGAACACCGGGGAGCTGTTTTTT. Its protein is CASSDRYSELNTGELFF.